Listed below are T cell receptor beta chains from one sample, sequenced in a study of early T cells in non-severe SARS-CoV-2 infection. TCRdb reprocessed the 5' RACE reads via MiXCR and lists one record per CDR3 protein. The table shows tens of thousands of distinct CDR3 sequences, with approximately 8% occurring only once. The specimen comprised whole blood, sampled at baseline. The receptors stem from an adult who was a healthcare worker with PCR-confirmed SARS-CoV-2 infection or an uninfected control (not recorded which). Both conserved end residues are part of each CDR3. The order of the fields is CDR3 DNA, CDR3 protein, clone size, D gene, V gene, J gene. D genes are given only for firm matches. Rows may omit the clone size; those that give it use once, few, many or a size class.

TGTGCCAGCAGTTACTCGGACAACCATAATTCACCCCTCCACTTT,CASSYSDNHNSPLHF,many,NA,TRBV6-5,TRBJ1-6
TGTGCCAGTATGGGGGGGCGGGGCGCCCTCCATAAAGATACGCAGTATTTT,CASMGGRGALHKDTQYF,few,NA,TRBV19,TRBJ2-3
TGTGCCAGCTCCGGGACGGCCCAAGAGACCCAGTACTTC,CASSGTAQETQYF,few,NA,TRBV18,TRBJ2-5
TGTGCCACCAGTGATCCCGGGACGGAAGATACGCAGTATTTT,CATSDPGTEDTQYF,few,NA,TRBV24-1,TRBJ2-3
TGCGCCAGCAGCTGGGGACAGGGCGAAAATCCCCTCCACTTT,CASSWGQGENPLHF,many,TRBD1,TRBV5-1,TRBJ1-6
TGTGCCAGCAGCTCGTTGGGCACTGAAGCTTTCTTT,CASSSLGTEAFF,NA,NA,TRBV7-9,TRBJ1-1
TGTGCCAGCTCATCTCGGGACAGGGAGAACACCATATATTTT,CASSSRDRENTIYF,NA,TRBD1,TRBV18,TRBJ1-3
TGTGCCAGCCAACGGCAGAACACTGAAGCTTTCTTT,CASQRQNTEAFF,NA,NA,TRBV12-3/TRBV12-4,TRBJ1-1
TGTGCCAGCAGTGAGCTGTACGAGCAGTACTTC,CASSELYEQYF,few,NA,TRBV2,TRBJ2-7
TGTGCCATCAGTGAGTCGGGGAGCTCCTATAATTCACCCCTCCACTTT,CAISESGSSYNSPLHF,NA,NA,TRBV10-3,TRBJ1-6
TGTGCCATCAGGGCCCTGGGGACTGCACAAGAGACCCAGTACTTC,CAIRALGTAQETQYF,NA,NA,TRBV10-3,TRBJ2-5
TGTGCCAGCGGACAGGGCGCTAACTATGGCTACACCTTC,CASGQGANYGYTF,many,TRBD1,TRBV18,TRBJ1-2
TGTGCCAGCAGCCAAATAGCGGGGGGCAACCTCTCCTACAATGAGCAGTTCTTC,CASSQIAGGNLSYNEQFF,NA,TRBD2,TRBV11-2,TRBJ2-1
TGTGCCAGTACCATGACGGGAAACACCGGGGAGCTGTTTTTT,CASTMTGNTGELFF,once,NA,TRBV19,TRBJ2-2
TGTGCCAGCAGTTACTCGCGATTCGCGGGTGAAGCTTTCTTT,CASSYSRFAGEAFF,NA,NA,TRBV6-5,TRBJ1-1
TGTGCCAGCAGCTCCCAGAGCAATGAAAAACTGTTTTTT,CASSSQSNEKLFF,many,NA,TRBV7-9,TRBJ1-4
TGTGCCAGTAGTATCCCCGGAGGGGCAGATACGCAGTATTTT,CASSIPGGADTQYF,NA,NA,TRBV19,TRBJ2-3
TGTGCCAGCACTCTGGACTATTACCAAGAGACCCAGTACTTC,CASTLDYYQETQYF,few,NA,TRBV11-3,TRBJ2-5
TGTGCCAGTAGTACCGATTCAGGGAGTAATTCACCCCTCCACTTT,CASSTDSGSNSPLHF,many,NA,TRBV19,TRBJ1-6
TGTGCCAGCAGCCTTACTAGCGAGCCCTACGAGCAGTACTTC,CASSLTSEPYEQYF,NA,TRBD2,TRBV3-1,TRBJ2-7
TGTGCCAGCTCCGGACAGGGATCCTACGAGCAGTACTTC,CASSGQGSYEQYF,few,TRBD1,TRBV18,TRBJ2-7
TGTGCCATCAGTGAGTCTACGTGGGGCAGGGACTATGGCTACACCTTC,CAISESTWGRDYGYTF,medium-sized,NA,TRBV10-3,TRBJ1-2
TGTGCCAGCAGTTCCCGGGGGGGTCCATCAGGCTACGAGCAGTACTTC,CASSSRGGPSGYEQYF,few,TRBD2,TRBV12-3/TRBV12-4,TRBJ2-7
TGTGCCAGCAGCCCCACAGGAGAATATGGCTACACCTTC,CASSPTGEYGYTF,few,NA,TRBV28,TRBJ1-2
TGCGCCAGCAGCCAAGCGGGACTAGCGGGGGACACCTACGAGCAGTACTTC,CASSQAGLAGDTYEQYF,many,TRBD2,TRBV4-1,TRBJ2-7
TGTGCCAGCAACCACCCTAGCGGGAGAGGGGTCAATGAGCAGTTCTTC,CASNHPSGRGVNEQFF,NA,TRBD2,TRBV7-9,TRBJ2-1
TGCAGTGCTAGAGATGGTAGCGGGCCCACAGATACGCAGTATTTT,CSARDGSGPTDTQYF,few,TRBD2,TRBV20-1,TRBJ2-3
TGTGCCACCAAGGACAGGAAAAAACGGTCGGACAATCAGCCCCAGCATTTT,CATKDRKKRSDNQPQHF,few,TRBD1,TRBV24-1,TRBJ1-5